Following are 21 T cell receptor beta chains from one sample sequenced in a study of blood T cell repertoires in COVID-19 (dated by TCRdb to 2018 to 2020). The protocol used for the library was the immunoSEQ multiplex PCR assay. Sourced from immuneACCESS, this table was stored by TCRdb with only in-frame sequences that have V and J called. A share of the clones is absent; for the studies checked, an unresolved V gene accounts for under half, and the remainder has no known explanation. Counted in this sample were more than 90,000 clones; roughly 90% of them appeared once. Together, the top ten hold 6% to 9.5% of the sample. The sequenced sample was peripheral blood. These receptors were taken from a man aged 65-85 years who had recovered from COVID-19.

The V call is TRBV5-1, the J call TRBJ2-3; 8 bases map to TRBD1. Germline V gene lookup returns CDR1 SGHRS and CDR2 YFSETQ. The CDR3 runs 15 residues. Trimming at V came to 3 bases and at J to 6 bases, leaving 9 bases not matched to a gene. The CDR3 DNA is TGCGCCAGCAGCTCGGGACAGGCCTGGGGGGATACGCAGTATTTT. It yields the protein CASSSGQAWGDTQYF.

J is TRBJ2-3 and V is TRBV2, with 9 nucleotides matching TRBD1. The CDR3 is made up of 13 amino acids. The V gene end was trimmed by 8 bases and the J gene end by 4 bases; junction bases not matched to a gene: 4. From germline, CDR1 is SNHLY and CDR2 FYNNEI. The CDR3 DNA sequence: TGTGCCAGCGGGGACAGGGTGGCAGATACGCAGTATTTT. This encodes CASGDRVADTQYF.

V usage is TRBV7-9 and J usage is TRBJ2-7; D perhaps matches TRBD2 (6 bases). The CDR3 sequence is 13 residues long. Per the germline V gene, CDR1 is SEHNR and CDR2 is FQNEAQ (reference sequence). Trimming took 7 bases from V and 2 from J, leaving 12 bases between them. The DNA for the CDR3 is TGTGCCAGCATACCCGGGGGAGCCTACGAGCAGTACTTC. Translation gives CASIPGGAYEQYF.

In regard to this clone: One junction end disagrees with the germline gene, perhaps due to a read error. CDR3 sequence (DNA): TGTGCCAGCAGCTCCCCGGACAGGGAGGGATATGACTTC. It specifies CASSSPDREGYDF. The rearrangement links TRBV5-6 to TRBJ2-7; D is perhaps TRBD1 (8 bases). Germline V lookup: CDR1 SGHDT, CDR2 YYEEEE. The CDR3 runs 13 residues.

This clone was seen once. The J gene is TRBJ2-1, the V gene TRBV11-1; the match to TRBD1 covers 8 bases. This CDR3 contains 15 residues. CDR1 and CDR2 (germline): SGHAT, FQDESV (reference sequence). V shed 5 bases, J shed 6 bases, and the junction held 9 bases outside the gene matches. The CDR3 loop reads CASSLHRGQGNEQFF. CDR3 sequence (DNA): TGTGCCAGCAGCCTCCACAGAGGACAGGGCAATGAGCAGTTCTTC.

The chain is built from TRBV6-2 or TRBV6-3 and TRBJ2-1; D is perhaps TRBD2 (5 bases). Germline-derived CDR1 and CDR2 are MNHEY and SVGEGT. The CDR3 is 15 residues long. Trimming cost V 6 bases and J 6 bases, with 18 bases left between them. CDR3 sequence (DNA): TGTGCCAGCAGCTCCCGCGAGGGATACCCCAATGAGCAGTTCTTC. It yields the protein CASSSREGYPNEQFF.

This clone was observed a single time. V and J are TRBV5-6 and TRBJ1-2; no clear D. Trimming removed 4 bases from V and 3 bases from J, with 16 bases in between. This CDR3 spans 15 amino acids. Per germline, CDR1 SGHDT and CDR2 YYEEEE. Written as DNA, the CDR3 is TGTGCCAGCAGCCCGCCGCGAGGGATCTACTATGGCTACACCTTC. Translated, it gives CASSPPRGIYYGYTF.

The V call is TRBV28, the J call TRBJ1-6; no definite D call. From germline, CDR1 is MDHEN and CDR2 SYDVKM. V lost 5 bases and J 0 bases, leaving 14 bases between the germline ends. CDR3 length: 17 residues. Written as DNA, the CDR3 is TGTGCCAGCAGTCCCCTAGACGAGAGCTCCTATAATTCACCCCTCCACTTT. It translates to CASSPLDESSYNSPLHF.

CDR3 loop: CSVAGVSSYEQYF. In DNA form, the CDR3 reads TGCAGCGTTGCAGGCGTAAGCTCCTACGAGCAGTACTTC. The chain employs TRBV29-1 and TRBJ2-7; the D is unclear. Germline lookup yields CDR1 SQVTM and CDR2 ANQGSEA. The CDR3 spans 13 residues. V lost 4 bases and J lost 0, with 10 bases in between.

The chain employs TRBV19 and TRBJ2-3; 13 bases agree with TRBD2. Trimming took 3 bases from V and 5 from J; bases not matched to a gene: 8. CDR1 LNHDA and CDR2 SQIVND come from the germline V gene (reference sequence). The CDR3 spans 17 residues. The chain's CDR3 is CASSIILAGGPGDTQYF. The CDR3, as DNA: TGTGCCAGTAGTATTATACTAGCGGGGGGGCCCGGAGATACGCAGTATTTT.

The genes are TRBV6-5 and TRBJ2-2; D ambiguous. V lost 5 bases, J lost 3 bases, and 10 bases lay in between. Germline assignment: CDR1 MNHEY and CDR2 SVGAGI. The CDR3 is 14 amino acids. CDR3 residues: CASSLRSDTGELFF. The CDR3 DNA reads as TGTGCCAGCAGTCTACGGAGTGACACCGGGGAGCTGTTTTTT.

The rearrangement joins TRBV12-3 or TRBV12-4 to TRBJ2-3, with D maybe TRBD1 (5 bases). The V and J ends lost 3 bases and 3 bases respectively, with 7 bases between them. The CDR3 is 13 amino acids. The CDR3 loop is CASSFRDTDTQYF. CDR3 DNA: TGTGCCAGCAGTTTCAGGGATACAGATACGCAGTATTTT.

This chain links TRBV29-1 with TRBJ2-7; possible D gene TRBD1, 6 bases. Deletions cut 6 bases from V and 0 bases from J, with 15 bases between. The CDR3 runs 14 residues. The germline V gene has CDR1 SQVTM and CDR2 ANQGSEA. Here the CDR3 reads CSVARQATSYEQYF. CDR3 DNA sequence: TGCAGCGTGGCCCGACAGGCGACCTCCTACGAGCAGTACTTC.

This chain joins TRBV6-6 and TRBJ2-7; 9 nucleotides line up with TRBD1. Germline CDR1 reads MNHNY; CDR2 reads SVGAGI (reference sequence). There are 14 residues in the CDR3. V gave up 4 bases and J gave up 4 bases; unmatched junction bases: 5. The CDR3 DNA sequence: TGTGCCAGCAGTTGGGGGACAGGGTTTTACGAGCAGTACTTC. Translated, it gives CASSWGTGFYEQYF.

This chain uses TRBV20-1 with TRBJ2-1; no reliable D call. The germline V gene has CDR1 DFQATT and CDR2 SNEGSKA (reference sequence). The CDR3 consists of 11 residues. Trimming shortened V by 3 bases and J by 4 bases, and 4 bases separated the two germline ends. CDR3 bases: TGCAGTGCTAGGCGGTACAATGAGCAGTTCTTC. Its protein is CSARRYNEQFF.

CDR3 region: CASRLQGFEQYF. The CDR3 coding sequence is TGTGCCAGCAGATTACAGGGGTTCGAGCAGTACTTC. The rearrangement uses TRBV28 and TRBJ2-7, with 7 bases lining up with TRBD1. The CDR3 loop spans 12 amino acids. Germline V lookup: CDR1 MDHEN, CDR2 SYDVKM. V lost 6 bases, J lost 6 bases, and 5 bases stayed unmatched.

V and J are TRBV7-2 and TRBJ2-4, with D possibly matching TRBD2 (5 bases). The germline V gene encodes CDR1 SGHTA and CDR2 FQGNSA. V gave up 1 base and J gave up 8 bases, with 9 bases separating them. This CDR3 has 13 residues. In DNA, the CDR3 is TGTGCCAGCAGCTTAGAAGCGAGGGACATTCAGTACTTC. Its protein is CASSLEARDIQYF.

V and J are TRBV28 and TRBJ1-2; 8 nucleotides align to TRBD1. The CDR3 is 13 amino acids. Germline V gene sequence: CDR1 MDHEN, CDR2 SYDVKM. The trim removed 3 bases at V and 8 bases at J, leaving 5 bases unmatched. CDR3 DNA: TGTGCCAGCAGTTTGGGACAGGTTCTAGGCTACACCTTC. It translates to CASSLGQVLGYTF.

The chain recombines TRBV28 with TRBJ1-6, with D tentatively TRBD1 (5 bases). Germline values: CDR1 MDHEN, CDR2 SYDVKM. The length of the CDR3 is 15 residues. Trimming cost V 3 bases and J 10 bases, with 16 bases left between them. The CDR3 DNA reads TGTGCCAGCAGTTTTCACGGGACTCGAGGCTCACCCCTCCACTTT. This codes for CASSFHGTRGSPLHF.

The J gene is TRBJ2-1, the V gene TRBV7-2; 7 bases line up with TRBD2. Germline trimming cut 5 bases from V and 4 bases from J; bases unmatched to any gene: 8. CDR1 is SGHTA and CDR2 is FQGNSA in the germline V gene. This CDR3 region has 15 residues. The CDR3 region is CASSPPWGGYNEQFF. The CDR3 DNA sequence: TGTGCCAGCAGCCCCCCCTGGGGGGGATACAATGAGCAGTTCTTC.

This chain links TRBV24-1 with TRBJ2-7; maybe TRBD2 (6 bases). CDR1 KGHDR and CDR2 SFDVKD come from the germline V gene. The V end lost 3 bases, the J end lost 2 bases, and 16 bases lay between the germline ends. This CDR3 region has 16 residues. The CDR3 DNA sequence: TGTGCCACCAGTGATCCCCGGGGGAATACCCCCTACGAGCAGTACTTC. Its protein is CATSDPRGNTPYEQYF.